This T cell receptor beta chain was found in a study of synovial regulatory T cells in juvenile arthritis. This table comes from immunoSEQ multiplex PCR, and its TCRdb copy is limited to in-frame clones, with some not included. This listing includes roughly 9,900 clones. This sequence originates from a donor under 30 with juvenile idiopathic arthritis. Specimen: Treg cells from blood. The subset was: remaining (HLA-DR-negative) circulating blood Treg cells.

Here the CDR3 reads CASSSRKTNTEAFF. The genes are TRBV27 and TRBJ1-1. The CDR3 is 14 residues long. No coding sequence is recorded. Germline V lookup: CDR1 MNHEY, CDR2 SMNVEV (reference sequence).